A single sample gave rise to the 9 T cell receptor beta chains below, sequenced in a study of liver allograft versus peripheral blood T cells. Background on the study: The study compared liver allograft T cell receptor repertoires against peripheral blood repertoires of liver transplant recipients.

From the reads, TCRdb called clonotypes with MiXCR, one entry per CDR3 protein. The table shows about 14,000 distinct CDR3 sequences, with roughly 22% occurring only once. The source is a human patient who had a liver transplant. Part of the T cells may come from the graft donor.

This clonotype has ten or more counts. This chain joins TRBV7-2 and TRBJ2-7; 10 nucleotides align to TRBD2. The junction had 4 bases not matched to a gene; V was cut back by 2 bases and J by 6 bases. The germline V gene has CDR1 SGHTA and CDR2 FQGNSA. The CDR3 consists of 14 residues. The CDR3 loop reads CASSLSGGALEQYF. The CDR3 DNA reads as TGTGCCAGCAGCTTAAGCGGGGGGGCCCTCGAGCAGTACTTC.

This chain links TRBV12-3 or TRBV12-4 with TRBJ2-3, with 9 bases matching TRBD2. The trim removed 3 bases at V and 6 bases at J, leaving 10 bases unmatched. The CDR3 extends over 16 amino acids. CDR3 bases: TGTGCCAGCAGTTTCGGAGCGGGGGGCAGCGAGGATACGCAGTATTTT. It is translated as CASSFGAGGSEDTQYF.

CDR3 loop: CASSLTPNTEAFF. The CDR3, as DNA: TGTGCCAGCAGCCTGACCCCAAACACTGAAGCTTTCTTT. The gene calls are TRBV9 and TRBJ1-1, with D unresolved. V gave up 4 bases and J gave up 2 bases, with 9 bases separating them. Germline assignment: CDR1 SGDLS and CDR2 YYNGEE. The CDR3 has 13 amino acids.

The V call is TRBV6-1, the J call TRBJ2-3, with TRBD1 identical over 8 bases. This CDR3 has 16 amino acids. With 5 bases clipped from V and 2 bases from J, the junction kept 9 bases outside the gene matches. CDR1 MNHNS and CDR2 SASEGT come from the germline V gene. As DNA, the CDR3 is TGTGCCAGCAGTAGTGGGGGGACAGGTATCACAGATACGCAGTATTTT. Translating gives CASSSGGTGITDTQYF.

This clonotype was detected a few times. The chain is built from TRBV29-1 and TRBJ1-2; D gene ambiguous. CDR1 is SQVTM, CDR2 ANQGSEA, per germline. V was pared by 4 bases and J by 8 bases, with 8 bases between. This CDR3 has 10 residues. CDR3 in amino acids: CSVGGPGYTF. The CDR3 nucleotides read TGCAGCGTTGGAGGGCCCGGCTACACCTTC.

This clonotype was observed a few times. The chain has TRBV30 and TRBJ1-6; D gene ambiguous. Germline V CDR1 and CDR2: GTSNPN, SVGIG (reference sequence). The CDR3 extends over 13 amino acids. V lost 0 bases and J 10 bases, leaving 10 bases between the germline ends. CDR3 sequence reads: CAWSVHNRSPLHF. DNA of the CDR3: TGTGCCTGGAGTGTACATAATCGCTCACCCCTCCACTTT.

This clonotype showed up just a few times. The CDR3 bases are TGTGCCACGCAGGGAGATTTGTCCAATGAGCAGTTCTTC. Residues: CATQGDLSNEQFF. The rearrangement joins TRBV24-1 to TRBJ2-1; D may be TRBD1 or TRBD2 (5 bases each). Germline V gene data show CDR1 as KGHDR and CDR2 as SFDVKD. Between the trimmed V and J ends, which lost 10 bases and 6 bases, there was a span of 15 bases. The CDR3 has 13 residues.

This clonotype was observed at least ten times. The V gene is TRBV19, the J gene TRBJ1-2; a weak D match, TRBD1 (6 bases). Looked up from germline, CDR1 is LNHDA and CDR2 is SQIVND (reference sequence). The CDR3 covers 13 residues. Trimming removed 3 bases at V and 2 bases at J, with 7 bases between. CDR3: CASSIQGNYGYTF. The CDR3 DNA sequence: TGTGCCAGTAGTATTCAGGGGAACTATGGCTACACCTTC.

The chain couples TRBV29-1 to TRBJ1-1; D might be TRBD1 (5 bases). The CDR3 spans 15 residues. Germline-derived CDR1 and CDR2 are SQVTM and ANQGSEA. The ends were cut back, 7 bases at V and 4 bases at J, with 22 bases in the middle. As DNA, the CDR3 is TGCAGCGGCGGCTGGGAGGGCGGGGGGGGCACTGAAGCTTTCTTT. Residues: CSGGWEGGGGTEAFF.